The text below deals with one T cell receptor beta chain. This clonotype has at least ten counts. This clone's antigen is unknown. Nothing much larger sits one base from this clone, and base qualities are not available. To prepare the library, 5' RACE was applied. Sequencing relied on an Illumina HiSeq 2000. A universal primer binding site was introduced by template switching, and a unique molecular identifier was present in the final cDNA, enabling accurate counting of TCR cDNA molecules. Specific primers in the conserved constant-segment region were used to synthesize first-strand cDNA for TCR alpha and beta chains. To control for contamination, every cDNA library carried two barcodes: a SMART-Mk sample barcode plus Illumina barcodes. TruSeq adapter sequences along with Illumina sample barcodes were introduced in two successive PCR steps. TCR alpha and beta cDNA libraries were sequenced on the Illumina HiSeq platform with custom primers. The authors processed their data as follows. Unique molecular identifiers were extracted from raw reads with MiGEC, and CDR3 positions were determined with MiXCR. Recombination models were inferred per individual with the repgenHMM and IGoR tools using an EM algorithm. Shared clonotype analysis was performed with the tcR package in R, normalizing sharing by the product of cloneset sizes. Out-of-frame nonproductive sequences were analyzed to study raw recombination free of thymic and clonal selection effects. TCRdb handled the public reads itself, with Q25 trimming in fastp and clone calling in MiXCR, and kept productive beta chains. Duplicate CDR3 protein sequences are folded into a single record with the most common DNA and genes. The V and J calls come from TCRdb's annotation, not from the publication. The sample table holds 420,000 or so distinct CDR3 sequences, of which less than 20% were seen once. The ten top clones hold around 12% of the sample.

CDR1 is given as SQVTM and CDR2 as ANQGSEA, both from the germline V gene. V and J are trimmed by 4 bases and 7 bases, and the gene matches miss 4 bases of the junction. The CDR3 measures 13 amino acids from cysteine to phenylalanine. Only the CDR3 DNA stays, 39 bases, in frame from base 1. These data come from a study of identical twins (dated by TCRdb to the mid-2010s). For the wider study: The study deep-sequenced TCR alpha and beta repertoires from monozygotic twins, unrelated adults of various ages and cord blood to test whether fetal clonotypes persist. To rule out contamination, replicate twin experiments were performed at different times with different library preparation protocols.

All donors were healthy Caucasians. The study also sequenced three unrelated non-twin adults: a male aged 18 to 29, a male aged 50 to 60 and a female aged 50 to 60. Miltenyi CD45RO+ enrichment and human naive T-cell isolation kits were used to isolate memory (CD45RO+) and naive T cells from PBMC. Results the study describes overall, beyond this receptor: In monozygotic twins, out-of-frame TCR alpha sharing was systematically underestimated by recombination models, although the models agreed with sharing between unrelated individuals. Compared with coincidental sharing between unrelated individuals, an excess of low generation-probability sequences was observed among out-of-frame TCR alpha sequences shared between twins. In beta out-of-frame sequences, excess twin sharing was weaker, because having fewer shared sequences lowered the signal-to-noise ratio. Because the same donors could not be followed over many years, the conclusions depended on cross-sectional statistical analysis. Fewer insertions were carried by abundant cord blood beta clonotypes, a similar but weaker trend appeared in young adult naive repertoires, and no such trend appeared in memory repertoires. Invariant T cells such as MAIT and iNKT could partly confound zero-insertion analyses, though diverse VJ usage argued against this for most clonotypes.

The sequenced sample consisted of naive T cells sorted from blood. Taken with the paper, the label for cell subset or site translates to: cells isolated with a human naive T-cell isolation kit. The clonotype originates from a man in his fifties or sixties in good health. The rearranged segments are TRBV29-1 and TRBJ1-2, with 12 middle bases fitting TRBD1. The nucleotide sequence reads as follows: TGCAGCGTTGGAGGGACAGGGGGCTTTGGCTACACCTTC. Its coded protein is CSVGGTGGFGYTF.